The T cell receptor beta chain described here comes from a study of T-cell memory formation after mild COVID-19 listed by TCRdb under 2021. Background on the whole study: TCR sequence clusters from the two donors were found to be largely donor specific. The cohort comprised two young, previously healthy adult volunteers, one female and one male. In two donors, T-cell clones that expanded and contracted after mild COVID-19 were tracked by sequencing TCRalpha and TCRbeta repertoires over time.

This clonotype appeared many times. Its cognate antigen has yet to be identified. There are no base qualities to consult, and no much larger clone falls within one base. Study-level results and caveats: Some responding clones were detected in pre-infection memory, which suggested that pre-existing cross-reactive memory T cells had joined the SARS-CoV-2 response. SARS-CoV-2 specificity was not confirmed for the second-wave clones peaking on day 37. Contracting CD4+ clones appeared mostly in the CM and EM memory subsets, whereas CD8+ clones were enriched in EMRA. The study included only a couple of mild cases, and larger cohorts that include severe cases with pre-infection samples were judged to be necessary. Clones contracting from day 15 to 85 had balanced CD4/CD8 phenotypes, while a second wave expanding from day 15 to 37 was biased towards CD4+.

The CDR3 holds 14 amino acids from the cysteine to the valine. Only CDR3 DNA is held: 42 bases, read in frame from base 1. CDR1 and CDR2 are read off the germline V gene as MDHEN and SYDVKM. Germline trimming amounts to 1 base on V and 3 bases on J, with 3 as the count of junction bases outside the gene matches. Ficoll-Paque density gradient centrifugation was the method used to isolate PBMCs. For sequencing, an Illumina NovaSeq 6000 was employed. TCRalpha and TCRbeta cDNA libraries were constructed by 5'RACE with constant-segment primers, with sample barcodes and unique molecular identifiers being introduced. RNA was extracted from every sample with Trizol reagent. Libraries were amplified in two PCR steps, with a second sample barcode and Illumina TruSeq adapters added in the second step. Sequencing of libraries was performed on an Illumina NovaSeq with 2 x 150 bp paired-end reads. Turning to the authors' computational methods: Reads were demultiplexed and collapsed into UMI-guided consensus sequences with migec v1.2.7. Using mixcr v2.1.11, UMI consensuses were aligned to TRA and TRB V and J templates and then assembled into clonotypes. Clonotypes were classified as expanded or contracted when called significant by both edgeR and NoisET, with noise models trained on biological replicates. For edgeR calls, the thresholds were a false discovery rate-adjusted p below 0.01 and a log2 fold-change of 1. As an exploratory analysis of dynamics, max-normalized trajectories of the 1000 most abundant clonotypes were examined by PCA with hierarchical clustering. Each responding clone was given a CD4 or CD8 phenotype based on the CD4+ and CD8+ repertoires, which had been sequenced separately. TCRdb reworked the public reads: Q25 trimming with fastp, MiXCR clone assembly, productive beta chains retained. Entries that share a CDR3 protein sequence are merged under the most common genes and DNA. Clone size and V and J calls follow TCRdb, not the original study. The sample table shows approximately 30,000 distinct CDR3 sequences, and roughly 7.2% are seen once. The top ten hold about 32% of the sample.

Sequencing was done on a sample of PBMCs or a T cell subset sorted from them (not recorded which). This TCR came from a man aged 18 to 29 who had mild COVID-19 (a few samples of this study predate the infection). The sample titles of this study are shuffled in the database, so cell type and time point are left out; the donor was told from shared clones. This sequence uses TRBV28 and TRBJ2-7, with TRBD1 matching 7 junction bases. The CDR3 amino acid sequence is: CASSLFGTDYEQYV. At the DNA level, the sequence is TGTGCCAGCAGTTTATTCGGGACAGACTACGAGCAGTACGTC.